Listed below are T cell receptor beta chains from one sample, sequenced in a study of identical twins. TCRdb analysed the 5' RACE reads with MiXCR anew, one entry per CDR3 protein. The profile shows some 660,000 distinct CDR3 sequences, over 8.5% of them singletons. The data were also submitted as part of a second study, on yellow fever vaccine responses in identical twins.

Sample: PBMCs. The receptors stem from a woman aged 18-35 years in good health. Each CDR3 is given with its conserved first and last residue. A D gene is named only where the DNA matches it firmly. Only part of the rows carry a size: once, few, many, or a class if the clone is expanded.

>TRBJ2-3|TRBD2|TRBV20-1|few
TGCAGTGCTAGAGAGGTGGCGGGGGGAGCAGATACGCAGTATTTT
CSAREVAGGADTQYF
>TRBJ2-7|-|TRBV6-5|-
TGTGCCAGCAGTTACCGGTTTATCGGGACCAACTACGAGCAGTACTTC
CASSYRFIGTNYEQYF
>TRBJ1-1|-|TRBV28|few
TGTGCCAGCAGTCCCCGGGGACTGGGGAACACTGAAGCTTTCTTT
CASSPRGLGNTEAFF
>TRBJ2-1|-|TRBV6-6|few
TGTGCCAGCAGTTACGACACCTTACAGTTCTTC
CASSYDTLQFF
>TRBJ2-3|TRBD2|TRBV5-6|-
TGTGCCAGCAGCTTGGAATACCCTAGCGGGAGGGCCGGGGATACGCAGTATTTT
CASSLEYPSGRAGDTQYF
>TRBJ1-5|-|TRBV18|many
TGTGCCAGCAGTCCAGGTAGGAATCAGCCCCAGCATTTT
CASSPGRNQPQHF
>TRBJ2-1|-|TRBV7-2|-
TGTGCCAGCAGCTTAAATTTGGGGGGCAATGAGCAGTTCTTC
CASSLNLGGNEQFF
>TRBJ2-1|-|TRBV27|-
TGTGCCAGCAGTTTAGTGGGTGGGAGGGGGCTGTACAATGAGCAGTTCTTC
CASSLVGGRGLYNEQFF
>TRBJ1-2|-|TRBV7-9|many
TGTGCCAGCAGTTCCGACGGGACCCTCTATGGCTACACCTTC
CASSSDGTLYGYTF
>TRBJ1-2|TRBD1|TRBV5-1|-
TGCGCCAGCAGCGTGACAGGGACTAACTATGGCTACACCTTC
CASSVTGTNYGYTF
>TRBJ2-5|TRBD1|TRBV7-7|-
TGTGCTAGCAGCTCCCGCCCGACAGGGCCTAAGGTGGAGACCCAGTACTTC
CASSSRPTGPKVETQYF
>TRBJ2-7|-|TRBV4-3|many
TGCGCCAGCAGCCAATCCGGGGTCGGCGAGCAGTACTTC
CASSQSGVGEQYF
>TRBJ2-7|-|TRBV5-1|few
TGCGCCAGCAGCTTCCTCCCGGGAGAGGTCGCCGAGCAGTACTTC
CASSFLPGEVAEQYF
>TRBJ1-4|TRBD1|TRBV20-1|many
TGCAGTGCTAGCGGTCAGGGGGAAGGAAAACTGTTTTTT
CSASGQGEGKLFF
>TRBJ2-7|TRBD2|TRBV20-1|-
TGCAGTGCTAGGTTTAGCGGGAGGACCACCTACGAGCAGTACTTC
CSARFSGRTTYEQYF
>TRBJ1-1|-|TRBV7-9|few
TGTGCCAGCAGCCCACCCGGGAGCCCTGAAGCTTTCTTT
CASSPPGSPEAFF
>TRBJ2-3|-|TRBV28|many
TGTGCCAGCAGTTCCAGACAATTTAGATCCACAGATACGCAGTATTTT
CASSSRQFRSTDTQYF
>TRBJ1-4|-|TRBV2|few
TGTGCCAGCAGCTCGGACGGGGGAGAAAAACTGTTTTTT
CASSSDGGEKLFF
>TRBJ2-1|TRBD2|TRBV29-1|-
TGCAGCGTTGAAGAACGGGGGGGCCTGAATGAGCAGTTCTTC
CSVEERGGLNEQFF
>TRBJ2-1|-|TRBV10-3|-
TGTGCCATCAGTGAAAACAATGAGCAGTTCTTC
CAISENNEQFF
>TRBJ2-2|-|TRBV27|-
TGTGATGGGGGGCAGGGCACCGGGGAGCTGTTTTTT
CDGGQGTGELFF
>TRBJ2-3|-|TRBV4-3|-
TGCGCCAGCAGCCAAGGGCAGGCAGATACGCAGTATTTT
CASSQGQADTQYF
>TRBJ2-2|-|TRBV3-1|-
TGTGCCAGCTGCCAACTCGACCCGTGGACACGGAACACCGGGGAGCTGTTTTTT
CASCQLDPWTRNTGELFF
>TRBJ1-6|-|TRBV15|few
TGTGCCACCAGCAGGCCCCAAGTCGGGTTTAATTCACCCCTCCACTTT
CATSRPQVGFNSPLHF
>TRBJ1-2|-|TRBV6-1|few
TGTGCCAGCAGCGGGACGGAAACAGCTAACTATGGCTACACCTTC
CASSGTETANYGYTF
>TRBJ2-7|TRBD1|TRBV7-9|-
TGTGCCAGCAGCCATGAAGGGGGCGATGAGTACTTC
CASSHEGGDEYF
>TRBJ2-1|TRBD1|TRBV3-1|few
TGTGCCAGCAGCCAAGATTACGGGGACAGCTACCCTGGGCAGTTCTTC
CASSQDYGDSYPGQFF
>TRBJ2-1|-|TRBV2|-
TGTGCCAGCACTAAGGACAGCCCCAATGAGCAGTTCTTC
CASTKDSPNEQFF
>TRBJ2-3|-|TRBV12-3/TRBV12-4|many
TGTGCCAGCAGGTCCGGGGTCACAGATACGCAGTATTTT
CASRSGVTDTQYF
>TRBJ2-2|-|TRBV6-1|few
TGTGCCAGCAGCCCCCGGGGGCTTATCACCGGGGAGCTGTTTTTT
CASSPRGLITGELFF
>TRBJ2-5|-|TRBV3-1|few
TGTGCCAGCAGCCAAGCGGCTCAAGAGACCCAGTACTTC
CASSQAAQETQYF
>TRBJ1-5|-|TRBV15|-
TGTGCCACCTCCCCGGGGCAGGGTGAGCGTCAGCCCCAGCATTTT
CATSPGQGERQPQHF
>TRBJ2-7|TRBD2|TRBV6-1|few
TGTGCCAGCAGCCCCGAGCAAAGACTAGCGCGCTACGAGCAGTACTTC
CASSPEQRLARYEQYF
>TRBJ2-5|-|TRBV12-3/TRBV12-4|many
TGTGCCAGCAGTTTAACCACAGGGTGGGGGCCCCAGTACTTC
CASSLTTGWGPQYF
>TRBJ2-5|TRBD1|TRBV6-1|-
TGTGCCAGCACCTCCGGGACAGGCCAAGAGACCCAGTACTTC
CASTSGTGQETQYF
>TRBJ2-3|TRBD2|TRBV7-2|few
TGTGCCAGCAGCCCGGAGGGACTACTCACAGATACGCAGTATTTT
CASSPEGLLTDTQYF
>TRBJ2-1|-|TRBV27|few
TGTGCCAGCAGTCCCTTTGGCGCGGATGAGCAGTTCTTC
CASSPFGADEQFF
>TRBJ2-5|TRBD1|TRBV5-5|-
TGTGCCAGCAGCGGGGACAGGGGGCATGGATGGCAAGAGACCCAGTACTTC
CASSGDRGHGWQETQYF
>TRBJ1-2|-|TRBV5-1|few
TGCGCCAGCAGCTTGGTCAGCTCCGACTATGGCTACACCTTC
CASSLVSSDYGYTF
>TRBJ2-2|-|TRBV6-1|-
TGTGCCAGCAGTCCCCCCGGAAGAGCCGGGGAGCTGTTTTTT
CASSPPGRAGELFF
>TRBJ2-7|-|TRBV10-2|-
TGCGCCAGCAGTGATGGTATAGCCGTAACCTACGAGCAGTACTTC
CASSDGIAVTYEQYF
>TRBJ2-3|TRBD2|TRBV9|many
TGTGCCAGCAGCGCCGACCCTGGGGGACTAGTGAAAGATACGCAGTATTTT
CASSADPGGLVKDTQYF
>TRBJ2-5|-|TRBV7-2|few
TGTGCCAGCAGCTTTCGCCGGCCCGCGGAGACCCAGTACTTC
CASSFRRPAETQYF
>TRBJ2-1|TRBD1|TRBV4-3|many
TGCGCCAGCAGCCAAGATATGCCCGGACAGGGCTACAATGAGCAGTTCTTC
CASSQDMPGQGYNEQFF
>TRBJ2-7|TRBD1|TRBV3-1|-
TGTGCCAGCAGAGAATCGACGGGACAGGGTTGGCACGAGCAGTACTTC
CASRESTGQGWHEQYF
>TRBJ2-7|-|TRBV28|-
TGTGCCAGCCATTCTTTCCATGAAAAACCCCACTCCTACGAGCAGTACTTC
CASHSFHEKPHSYEQYF
>TRBJ2-5|-|TRBV12-3/TRBV12-4|few
TGTGCCAGCACACGGGGGGCCGGGGAGACCCAGTACTTC
CASTRGAGETQYF
>TRBJ2-7|TRBD1|TRBV12-3/TRBV12-4|many
TGTGCCAGCGGGGGACAGGAGTACGAGCAGTACTTC
CASGGQEYEQYF
>TRBJ2-2|-|TRBV24-1|many
TGTGCCACCAGAGACCTAAGCGTGACCGGGGAGCTGTTTTTT
CATRDLSVTGELFF
>TRBJ2-7|-|TRBV10-2|-
TGCGCTACCCGACAGGGGAGGGTCGACGAGCAGTACTTC
CATRQGRVDEQYF
>TRBJ2-1|-|TRBV4-3|-
TGCGCCAGCAGCATGCGAACCGGACTCGGTGAGCAGTTCTTC
CASSMRTGLGEQFF
>TRBJ2-1|-|TRBV3-1|many
TGTGCCAGCAGCCCAACGCACGGGCCGGCTGAGCAGTTCTTC
CASSPTHGPAEQFF
>TRBJ2-2|-|TRBV28|-
TGTGCCAGCATTTGTGGCCTCACCGGGGAGCTGTTTTTT
CASICGLTGELFF